A selection of T cell receptor beta chains follows, all from one sample in a study of T cell responses to AZD1222 COVID-19 vaccine. Produced via immunoSEQ multiplex PCR; TCRdb's table is partial and in-frame only. The sample holds about 86,000 clones, roughly 90% seen once. The sequenced sample was peripheral blood, obtained 28 days after the second AZD1222 dose. The receptors come from an adult who received the AZD1222 COVID-19 vaccine. The CDR3 runs from the conserved cysteine through the conserved F or W. The D gene is left open where the match is weak. Some rows have no size entry. The others give once, few or many, or a class for an expanded clone.

TRBJ2-7 | TRBV10-1 | TRBD2 | NA | TGCGCCAGCGGACGGACTAGCACCCACTACGAGCAGTACTTC | CASGRTSTHYEQYF
TRBJ2-3 | TRBV3-1/TRBV3-2 | NA | NA | TGTGCCAGCAGCCAGGGAGGTACCAGCACAGATACGCAGTATTTT | CASSQGGTSTDTQYF
TRBJ1-2 | TRBV25-1 | TRBD1 | NA | TGTGCCAGCAGTGAGTCCAGGGGGCCGTATGGCTACACCTTC | CASSESRGPYGYTF
TRBJ2-7 | TRBV2 | NA | NA | TGTGCCAGCAGTGAACAGGGAGAGTCCTACGAGCAGTACTTC | CASSEQGESYEQYF
TRBJ2-1 | TRBV6-5 | TRBD2 | once | TGTGCCAGCAGTTATAAGGGGACTAGCATGTATGAGCAGTTCTTC | CASSYKGTSMYEQFF
TRBJ2-1 | TRBV7-8 | TRBD2 | once | TGTGCCAGCAGCTCCTACGGGCGGGAGGAATCCAATGAGCAGTTCTTC | CASSSYGREESNEQFF
TRBJ2-2 | TRBV6-4 | NA | NA | TGTGCCAGCATTCAAACGGCACCCCGGGGTACCGGGGAGCTGTTTTTT | CASIQTAPRGTGELFF
TRBJ1-1 | TRBV10-2 | NA | once | TGCGCCAGCGGGAGGCAGAACACTGAAGCTTTCTTT | CASGRQNTEAFF
TRBJ2-1 | TRBV4-2 | TRBD2 | NA | TGTGCCAGCAGCCAAGATCTACGTGGTAGCGGGAGGGCCTGGTACAATGAGCAGTTCTTC | CASSQDLRGSGRAWYNEQFF
TRBJ2-7 | TRBV28 | TRBD2 | NA | TGTGCCAGCAGGAAGACTAGCGGGACCTACGAGCAGTACTTC | CASRKTSGTYEQYF
TRBJ2-1 | TRBV6-1 | NA | NA | TGTGCCAGCAGTGAAGCCGCAGGGTTCAATGAGCAGTTCTTC | CASSEAAGFNEQFF
TRBJ2-1 | TRBV18 | TRBD2 | NA | TGTGCCAGCTCACTAGCGGGAGGGCAGTCCTACAATGAGCAGTTCTTC | CASSLAGGQSYNEQFF
TRBJ2-5 | TRBV3-1/TRBV3-2 | TRBD2 | NA | TGTGCCAGCAGGGCCCGGGGGGGCGGAGAGACCCAGTACTTC | CASRARGGGETQYF
TRBJ2-3 | TRBV7-9 | TRBD2 | NA | TGTGCCAGCAGCCCGATAGCGGGAAACACAGATACGCAGTATTTT | CASSPIAGNTDTQYF
TRBJ1-1 | TRBV18 | NA | NA | TGTGCCAGCTCACCCGAGGCCTGGAACACTGAAGCTTTCTTT | CASSPEAWNTEAFF
TRBJ2-1 | TRBV28 | TRBD2 | NA | TGTGCCAGCAGTTTAGTGGCTAGCGGGAGCTACAATGAGCAGTTCTTC | CASSLVASGSYNEQFF
TRBJ2-7 | TRBV5-6 | NA | NA | TGTGCCAGCAGCTTGGGAGGGGAGCAGTACTTC | CASSLGGEQYF
TRBJ1-1 | TRBV4-2 | TRBD1 | NA | TGTGCCAGCAGCCAATATACAGGGGATGGTGAAGCTTTCTTT | CASSQYTGDGEAFF
TRBJ1-1 | TRBV7-8 | TRBD1 | NA | TGTGCCAGCACCAATATGGTCGGACAGGGCTACGCTGAAGCTTTCTTT | CASTNMVGQGYAEAFF
TRBJ2-2 | TRBV5-6 | NA | NA | TGTGCCAGCAGCTTGGCTACCCCCGGTCCCGGGGAGCTGTTTTTT | CASSLATPGPGELFF
TRBJ2-5 | TRBV27 | TRBD1 | NA | TGTGCCAGCAGTTTATCGCCTTGGGACAGGGACCAAGAGACCCAGTACTTC | CASSLSPWDRDQETQYF
TRBJ1-6 | TRBV4-1 | TRBD1 | NA | TGCGCCAGCAGCTCCAACTCCGGGACAGGGTATTCACCCCTCCACTTT | CASSSNSGTGYSPLHF